This T cell receptor beta chain is from a study of glioma-infiltrating T cells after dendritic cell vaccination. Turning to the study itself: Samples are from glioblastoma patients in Phase I and II dendritic cell vaccine trials.

In regard to this clone: The antigen remains unidentified.

Some clones are missing from TCRdb's copy, which holds only in-frame ones; the method was immunoSEQ multiplex PCR. The profile shows 70,000 to 90,000 clones, around 83% of them singletons. Time point defined: after dendritic cell vaccination, including at tumor progression/relapse. Isocitrate dehydrogenase mutation was absent in all glioblastoma patients. V lost 1 base and J lost 2, with 2 bases in between. The CDR3 extends over 13 amino acids. The germline gives CDR1 PRHDT, CDR2 FYEKMQ (reference sequence). The study's findings and limits: Patients with more pretreatment TILs had longer time to progression and survival. Higher TCR clonality did not directly relate to longer survival.

This sequence joins TRBV13 and TRBJ2-2; D not certain. Material: blood, obtained after dendritic cell vaccination. The sequence was obtained from a human donor with glioblastoma. In nucleotides, the CDR3 is TGTGCCAGCAGCTTAGCTAACACCGGGGAGCTGTTTTTT. It translates to CASSLANTGELFF.